The 18 T cell receptor beta chains below come from one sample, sequenced in a study of human T cells and chemical hapten exposure. Documented time point: patch test 3, about 24 weeks after DPC sensitization. Specified treatment: therapeutic diphenylcyclopropenone sensitization with weekly scalp DPC. Using its own MiXCR run on the RACE reads, TCRdb lists one record per CDR3 protein. In the table there are 150,000 to 200,000 distinct CDR3 sequences, around 23% of which are singletons. Here the sequenced sample was whole blood, taken in connection with sensitization to the hapten diphenylcyclopropenone (DPC). The receptors here all came from a woman aged 40 to 50 with alopecia areata. Some clones in this sample may be carry-over from other donors' samples.

The rearrangement links TRBV7-2 to TRBJ2-1; a possible D gene is TRBD1 (5 bases). V lost 2 bases, J lost 7 bases, and 12 bases lay in between. Germline V gene lookup returns CDR1 SGHTA and CDR2 FQGNSA. The CDR3 consists of 14 residues. CDR3 sequence: CASSLNRKGNEQFF. The CDR3 bases are TGTGCCAGCAGCTTAAACCGGAAGGGGAATGAGCAGTTCTTC.

The V gene is TRBV5-1, the J gene TRBJ2-3; a possible D gene is TRBD1 (7 bases). The CDR3 runs 13 residues. Per germline, CDR1 SGHRS and CDR2 YFSETQ. V was trimmed by 4 bases and J by 5 bases, leaving 11 bases between them. DNA of the CDR3: TGCGCCAGCAGCACGCAGGGGGGAGATACGCAGTATTTT. It is translated as CASSTQGGDTQYF.

The J gene is TRBJ2-5, the V gene TRBV4-2, with D possibly being TRBD1 (6 bases). V was trimmed by 1 base and J by 2 bases, leaving 11 bases between them. The CDR3 is 15 amino acids. The germline V gene has CDR1 LGHNA and CDR2 YNFKEQ. The CDR3: CASSQGGQGQETQYF. CDR3 coding DNA: TGTGCCAGCAGCCAAGGCGGGCAGGGGCAAGAGACCCAGTACTTC.

On this clonotype: At one boundary the junction diverges from the germline segment, which might be a read error. This chain links TRBV2 with TRBJ2-2; D may be TRBD1 or TRBD2 (5 bases each). CDR1 is SNHLY and CDR2 is FYNNEI in the germline V gene. CDR3 length equals 13 residues. In DNA, the CDR3 is TGTGCCAGTTGGGACGGTAACACCGGGGAGCTGCTTTTT. Amino acid sequence: CASWDGNTGELLF.

This clonotype was observed at least ten times. The chain carries TRBV10-3 and TRBJ1-4, with 7 bases that match TRBD1. The CDR3 length is 11 residues. Germline CDR1 ENHRY, CDR2 SYGVKD. The V segment lost 3 bases and the J segment 14 bases; nucleotides outside the gene matches: 3. The CDR3 DNA reads as TGTGCCATCAGTGAAGGGACAGCTCTGTTTTTT. Protein product: CAISEGTALFF.

This clonotype was counted between two and nine times. The chain combines TRBV29-1 with TRBJ2-5; weak D call: TRBD1 (6 bases). The germline gives CDR1 SQVTM, CDR2 ANQGSEA. V was pared by 7 bases and J by 1 base, with 10 bases between. The CDR3 length is 12 residues. The CDR3 protein is CSAGTPQETQYF. CDR3 DNA: TGCAGCGCTGGGACACCCCAAGAGACCCAGTACTTC.

The genes are TRBV20-1 and TRBJ2-7; 11 nucleotides line up with TRBD2. Germline CDR1 and CDR2: DFQATT and SNEGSKA (reference sequence). This CDR3 has 16 residues. The trim removed 3 bases at V and 5 bases at J, leaving 12 bases unmatched. CDR3 DNA sequence: TGCAGTGCTAGTCTCTCGCTAGCGGGAGGTGGGGACGAGCAGTACTTC. Translated, it gives CSASLSLAGGGDEQYF.

This clonotype turned up a few times. V gene TRBV28 combines with J gene TRBJ2-7; D is perhaps TRBD2 (6 bases). This CDR3 comprises 13 residues. CDR1 and CDR2 (germline): MDHEN, SYDVKM. Trimming removed 6 bases from V and 3 bases from J, with 12 bases in between. The CDR3 DNA sequence: TGTGCCAGCAGCGGGGAGGCTCTCTACGAGCAGTACTTC. It is translated as CASSGEALYEQYF.

As DNA, the CDR3 is TGCGCCAGCAGCTCCGGGACACCCGGAAACACCATATATTTT. Protein sequence: CASSSGTPGNTIYF. The chain combines TRBV5-1 with TRBJ1-3, with D perhaps matching TRBD1 (6 bases). Looked up from germline, CDR1 is SGHRS and CDR2 is YFSETQ. V lost 3 bases, J lost 4 bases, and 11 bases lay in between. The CDR3 is 14 residues long.

The chain employs TRBV7-2 and TRBJ1-2, with TRBD1 as a possible D gene (6 bases). The V end lost 1 base, the J end lost 6 bases, and 15 bases lay between the germline ends. This CDR3 contains 15 residues. Germline V lookup: CDR1 SGHTA, CDR2 FQGNSA. CDR3 nucleotide sequence: TGTGCCAGCAGCTTAGTGATGGGGGGGCGCGATGGCTACACCTTC. It codes for CASSLVMGGRDGYTF.

This clonotype was counted only a few times. The CDR3 here is CASSLRVGGEQFF. The CDR3 region has the DNA TGTGCCAGCAGTTTAAGGGTTGGGGGTGAGCAGTTCTTC. This chain uses TRBV12-3 or TRBV12-4 with TRBJ2-1; D may correspond to TRBD1 or TRBD2 (5 bases each). With 2 bases removed from V and 9 bases from J, the gap between germline ends came to 11 bases. The CDR3 spans 13 residues.

The V call is TRBV2, the J call TRBJ2-1; D may match TRBD1 or TRBD2 (5 bases each). Germline CDR1 is SNHLY and CDR2 is FYNNEI. Trimming left V 6 bases short and J 4 bases short, with 13 bases between. This CDR3 has 14 amino acids. The CDR3 DNA is TGTGCCAGCAGACCGGGACCGATATACAATGAGCAGTTCTTC. Amino acids: CASRPGPIYNEQFF. The full variable domain, its missing parts supplied by reference TRBV2 and TRBJ2-1, is EPEVTQTPSHQVTQMGQEVILRCVPISNHLYFYWYRQILGQKVEFLVSFYNNEISEKSEIFDDQFSVERPDGSNFTLKIRSTKLEDSAMYFCASRPGPIYNEQFFGPGTRLTVL.

V usage is TRBV20-1 and J usage is TRBJ2-7; D might be TRBD2 (5 bases). Deletions cut 0 bases from V and 5 bases from J, with 11 bases between. The CDR3 sequence is 13 residues long. Germline CDR1 DFQATT, CDR2 SNEGSKA (reference sequence). The CDR3 DNA reads TGCAGTGCTAGAGACGGGGTGGGCCACGAGCAGTACTTC. Translation gives CSARDGVGHEQYF.

This clonotype came up a few times. The V and J genes are TRBV27 and TRBJ2-2; D call uncertain. Deletions cut 4 bases from V and 7 bases from J, with 13 bases between. CDR1 and CDR2 (germline): MNHEY, SMNVEV (reference sequence). There are 14 residues in the CDR3. CDR3 region: CASSSRGWDGELFF. CDR3 coding DNA: TGTGCCAGCAGTTCTCGAGGTTGGGACGGGGAGCTGTTTTTT.

V gene TRBV20-1 combines with J gene TRBJ2-7, with D possibly TRBD2 on 6 matching bases. Trimming shortened V by 3 bases and J by 6 bases, and 18 bases separated the two germline ends. The V gene's germline CDR1 is DFQATT and CDR2 SNEGSKA (reference sequence). The CDR3 sequence is 14 residues long. Here the CDR3 reads CSARPAGRRSEQYF. Here the CDR3 DNA reads TGCAGTGCTAGGCCCGCGGGAAGGCGCTCCGAGCAGTACTTC.

This clonotype was observed a few times. V is TRBV4-1 and J is TRBJ2-7, with unresolved D. The CDR3 is 13 residues long. The germline gives CDR1 MGHRA, CDR2 YSYEKL. Trimming stripped 1 base from V and 4 bases from J, with 8 bases between. The CDR3 DNA is TGCGCCAGCAGCCAAGTAGGCGGTTACGAGCAGTACTTC. Translated, it gives CASSQVGGYEQYF.

This clonotype has a handful of counts. In nucleotides, the CDR3 is TGTGCCACCAGTGATTTTTCCGATCAGCCCCAGCATTTT. Translation: CATSDFSDQPQHF. The chain combines TRBV24-1 with TRBJ1-5; D is uncertain. This CDR3 spans 13 amino acids. The V and J ends lost 1 base and 5 bases respectively, with 5 bases between them. The germline V gene encodes CDR1 KGHDR and CDR2 SFDVKD.

Details on this clonotype: The junction does not match germline at one end; this may be a read error. V usage is TRBV20-1 and J usage is TRBJ2-5; 8 nucleotides match TRBD1. Germline-derived CDR1 and CDR2 are DFQATT and SNEGSKA (reference sequence). The CDR3 length is 15 residues. As DNA, the CDR3 is TGCAGTGCCAGAGAATCCAGGGGGCGCGGAGAGACCCAGTACTTC. Protein sequence: CSARESRGRGETQYF.